This entry describes one T cell receptor beta chain. After removal of 8 bases from V and 5 bases from J, the junction contained 14 bases not matched to a gene. CDR1 and CDR2 from the germline V gene are SNHLY and FYNNEI. This CDR3 is built from 15 residues. The data were taken from a study of multiple sclerosis patients with progressive multifocal leukoencephalopathy. Here immunoSEQ multiplex PCR was the method, and the copy in TCRdb shows in-frame clones only, minus some. The sample consists of some 28,000 clones, 75% to 90% of them appearing once. Sample time point: time of PML onset. The sample was PBMCs, taken from a patient treated with natalizumab. This clonotype originated in a woman younger than 45 with progressive multifocal leukoencephalopathy. The rearrangement links TRBV2 to TRBJ1-2; the match to TRBD1 covers 7 bases. CDR3 sequence: CASLKRPTGFYGYTF. The CDR3 coding sequence is TGTGCCAGCTTGAAGCGCCCGACAGGGTTTTATGGCTACACCTTC.